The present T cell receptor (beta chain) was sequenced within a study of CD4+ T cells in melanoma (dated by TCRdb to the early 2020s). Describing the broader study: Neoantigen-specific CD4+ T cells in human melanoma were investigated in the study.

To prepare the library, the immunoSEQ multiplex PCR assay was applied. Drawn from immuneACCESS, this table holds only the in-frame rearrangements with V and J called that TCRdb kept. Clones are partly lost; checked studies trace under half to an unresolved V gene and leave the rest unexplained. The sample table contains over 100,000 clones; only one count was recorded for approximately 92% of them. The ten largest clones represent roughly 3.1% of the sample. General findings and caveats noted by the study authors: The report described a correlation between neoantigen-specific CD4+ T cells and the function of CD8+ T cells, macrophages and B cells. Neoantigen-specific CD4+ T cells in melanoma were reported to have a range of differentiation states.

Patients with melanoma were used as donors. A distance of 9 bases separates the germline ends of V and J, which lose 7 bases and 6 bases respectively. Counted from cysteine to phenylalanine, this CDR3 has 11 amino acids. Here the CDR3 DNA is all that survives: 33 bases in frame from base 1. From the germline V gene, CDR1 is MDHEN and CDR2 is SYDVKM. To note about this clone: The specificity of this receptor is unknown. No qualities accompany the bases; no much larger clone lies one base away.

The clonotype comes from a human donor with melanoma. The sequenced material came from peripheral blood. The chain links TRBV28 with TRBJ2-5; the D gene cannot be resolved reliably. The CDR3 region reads CASTNVQTQYF. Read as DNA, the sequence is TGTGCCAGCACAAACGTCCAGACCCAGTACTTC.